The 17 T cell receptor beta chains in this list originate from one sample, sequenced in a study of T-cell reconstitution after alpha-beta-depleted transplantation in children. Unique molecular identifiers were used in preparing the TCRbeta library. One entry per CDR3 protein, called by TCRdb with MiXCR from the PCR reads. The sample lists approximately 70,000 distinct CDR3 sequences, approximately 4.4% occurring once. The sample in question was PBMCs, mostly from graft donor cells, obtained 180 days after TCRalphabeta/CD19-depleted stem cell transplant. The receptors were gathered from a boy in the first two years of life who had a stem cell transplant for acute myeloid leukemia, so the T cells may come from the graft donor.

This clonotype has ten or more counts. J is TRBJ2-6 and V is TRBV18, with 8 bases lining up with TRBD1. Germline V CDR1 and CDR2: KGHSH, LQKENI. With V trimmed by 2 bases and J by 2 bases, 8 bases remained unmatched. This CDR3 has 18 amino acids. CDR3 sequence: CASSPILAGGAGANVLTF. CDR3 DNA: TGTGCCAGCTCACCAATCCTGGCAGGGGGCGCTGGGGCCAACGTCCTGACTTTC.

There are many counts of this clonotype. J is TRBJ1-1 and V is TRBV20-1; tentatively, D is TRBD1 (6 bases). The CDR3 runs to 13 residues. The V and J ends lost 1 base and 2 bases respectively, with 8 bases between them. Germline V gives CDR1 DFQATT, CDR2 SNEGSKA (reference sequence). Written as DNA, the CDR3 is TGCAGTGCTAGAGCGGGGGCAAACACTGAAGCTTTCTTT. Its translation is CSARAGANTEAFF.

This clonotype was found many times. The chain has TRBV7-2 and TRBJ2-7, with TRBD2 as a possible D gene (5 bases). Germline V gene sequence: CDR1 SGHTA, CDR2 FQGNSA. The ends were cut back, 7 bases at V and 3 bases at J, with 16 bases in the middle. The CDR3 is 14 amino acids. Here the CDR3 DNA reads TGTGCCAGCACCCTGACCTCGGGGAGCTACGAGCAGTACTTC. Its translation: CASTLTSGSYEQYF. Variable domain in full (rest from reference TRBV7-2 and TRBJ2-7): GAGVSQSPSNKVTEKGKDVELRCDPISGHTALYWYRQSLGQGLEFLIYFQGNSAPDKSGLPSDRFSAERTGGSVSTLTIQRTQQEDSAVYLCASTLTSGSYEQYFGPGTRLTVT.

In this sample, this clonotype is medium-sized (0.01 to 0.1%). V is TRBV4-2 and J is TRBJ2-7, with D possibly matching TRBD2 (6 bases). V was trimmed by 0 bases and J by 6 bases, leaving 18 bases between them. Germline V gene lookup returns CDR1 LGHNA and CDR2 YNFKEQ. CDR3 length equals 16 residues. The CDR3 is CASSQEMRWRGPEQYV. The CDR3 DNA sequence: TGTGCCAGCAGCCAAGAAATGAGATGGCGGGGTCCCGAGCAGTACGTC.

This clonotype was counted many times. The chain carries TRBV18 and TRBJ2-7; D possibly matches TRBD1 or TRBD2 (5 bases each). The CDR3 is made up of 14 amino acids. V dropped 3 bases and J dropped 6 bases, with 15 bases sitting between them. Looked up from germline, CDR1 is KGHSH and CDR2 is LQKENI. The CDR3, as DNA: TGTGCCAGCTCACCGGGGACCGGCAGCCGCGAGCAGTACTTC. It translates to CASSPGTGSREQYF.

This clonotype was counted at least ten times. The rearrangement joins TRBV12-3 or TRBV12-4 to TRBJ2-7; tentatively, D is TRBD2 (7 bases). Between the trimmed V and J ends, which lost 5 bases and 3 bases, there was a span of 17 bases. This CDR3 has 15 residues. The CDR3 DNA is TGTGCCAGCAGTCCGTTCGGGGGGCCGTACTACGAGCAGTACTTC. Translation: CASSPFGGPYYEQYF.

This clonotype was counted many times. This rearrangement joins TRBV10-3 to TRBJ2-2; D uncertain. CDR1 is ENHRY and CDR2 is SYGVKD in the germline V gene. Trimming removed 8 bases from V and 3 bases from J, with 13 bases in between. This CDR3 has 14 amino acids. For the CDR3, the DNA is TGTGCCATCCTTAAGGGCCCCGACACCGGGGAGCTGTTTTTT. It codes for CAILKGPDTGELFF.

In this sample, this clonotype turned up many times. This chain connects TRBV9 to TRBJ2-6; possibly TRBD1 for D (6 bases). The CDR3 runs to 19 residues. Trimming shortened V by 4 bases and J by 1 base, and 21 bases separated the two germline ends. Per germline, CDR1 SGDLS and CDR2 YYNGEE. CDR3 region: CASSWGTGTGHSGANVLTF. For the CDR3, the DNA is TGTGCCAGCAGCTGGGGGACCGGGACGGGACATTCTGGGGCCAACGTCCTGACTTTC.

V and J are TRBV24-1 and TRBJ1-2; D unresolved. This CDR3 comprises 11 residues. The germline CDR1 and CDR2 sequences are KGHDR and SFDVKD. V dropped 9 bases and J dropped 2 bases, with 6 bases sitting between them. CDR3: CATQSNYGYTF. The CDR3 coding sequence is TGTGCCACCCAGTCGAACTATGGCTACACCTTC.

This clonotype has at least ten counts. The V and J genes are TRBV12-3 or TRBV12-4 and TRBJ1-5; 7 bases are a match to TRBD1. The CDR3 has 16 amino acids. Losses at the gene ends were 8 bases for V and 0 bases for J; bases not matched to a gene: 10. CDR3 in DNA: TGTGCCAGCGCCGGACAGGTACCAATTAGCAATCAGCCCCAGCATTTT. It specifies CASAGQVPISNQPQHF.

This clonotype showed up many times. This chain connects TRBV10-3 to TRBJ1-5, with 7 bases that match TRBD1. CDR1 ENHRY and CDR2 SYGVKD come from the germline V gene. J was trimmed by 5 bases and V by 4 bases; bases with no gene match: 8. This CDR3 is 15 amino acids long. As DNA, the CDR3 is TGTGCCATCAGTGCGTCCGGGACAGATTATCAGCCCCAGCATTTT. It yields the protein CAISASGTDYQPQHF.

This clonotype has ten or more counts. The chain carries TRBV11-2 and TRBJ1-1; D unresolved. Trimming pared 0 bases from V and 0 bases from J, leaving 11 bases between. CDR3 length: 16 residues. Germline CDR1 reads SGHAT; CDR2 reads FQNNGV. The CDR3 spells CASSLDRRWVNTEAFF. CDR3 sequence (DNA): TGTGCCAGCAGCTTAGACAGGCGGTGGGTGAACACTGAAGCTTTCTTT.

This clonotype came up many times. The chain links TRBV28 to TRBJ2-5, with 7 nucleotides matching TRBD2. This CDR3 is built from 14 residues. Trimming removed 6 bases from V and 5 bases from J; junction bases left unmatched: 9. Germline lookup yields CDR1 MDHEN and CDR2 SYDVKM. CDR3 protein: CASSPTSPGETQYF. The CDR3 bases are TGTGCCAGCAGCCCGACTAGCCCCGGGGAGACCCAGTACTTC.

This clonotype was seen many times. The chain has TRBV20-1 and TRBJ1-1; the match to TRBD1 covers 7 bases. The CDR3 sequence is 16 residues long. V was clipped by 0 bases and J by 1 base; unmatched bases: 8. Germline CDR1 is DFQATT and CDR2 is SNEGSKA (reference sequence). As DNA, the CDR3 is TGCAGTGCTAGAGATGGGACAGTCGGAGGGAACACTGAAGCTTTCTTT. It translates to CSARDGTVGGNTEAFF.

This clonotype was counted at least ten times. J is TRBJ1-1 and V is TRBV20-1; 7 bases are a match to TRBD1. CDR3 length equals 12 residues. Germline loops: CDR1 DFQATT, CDR2 SNEGSKA (reference sequence). This CDR3 reads CRVGQLNTEAFF. In DNA, the CDR3 is TGCAGGGTGGGACAGCTGAACACTGAAGCTTTCTTT.

This clonotype was seen repeatedly, ten times or more. The rearrangement joins TRBV5-1 to TRBJ2-7; D remains ambiguous. Germline V gene data show CDR1 as SGHRS and CDR2 as YFSETQ. This CDR3 contains 15 residues. V dropped 0 bases and J dropped 3 bases, with 13 bases sitting between them. The CDR3 loop is CASSLGDGGVYEQYV. In DNA form, the CDR3 reads TGCGCCAGCAGCTTGGGTGACGGTGGGGTCTACGAGCAGTACGTC.

This clonotype has a count of ten or more. V gene TRBV20-1 combines with J gene TRBJ2-7, with a possible D match to TRBD2 (5 bases). Germline V gene lookup returns CDR1 DFQATT and CDR2 SNEGSKA (reference sequence). Between the trimmed V and J ends, which lost 6 bases and 2 bases, there was a span of 17 bases. This CDR3 has 14 residues. The CDR3 spells CSADPRLGTYEQYF. Written as DNA, the CDR3 is TGCAGTGCAGACCCTAGACTCGGGACCTACGAGCAGTACTTC.